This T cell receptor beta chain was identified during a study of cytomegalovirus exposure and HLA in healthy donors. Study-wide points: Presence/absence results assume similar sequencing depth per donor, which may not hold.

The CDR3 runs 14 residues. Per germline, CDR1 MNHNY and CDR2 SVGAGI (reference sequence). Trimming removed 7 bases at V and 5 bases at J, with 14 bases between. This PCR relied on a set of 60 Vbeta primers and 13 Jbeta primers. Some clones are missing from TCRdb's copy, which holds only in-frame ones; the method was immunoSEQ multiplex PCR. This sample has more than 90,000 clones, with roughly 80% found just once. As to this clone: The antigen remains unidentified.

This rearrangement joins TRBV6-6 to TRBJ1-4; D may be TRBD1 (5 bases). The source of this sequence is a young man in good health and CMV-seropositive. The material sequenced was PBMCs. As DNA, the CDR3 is TGTGCCAGCACTTTGGGCGGGGGAAATGAAAAACTGTTTTTT. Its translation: CASTLGGGNEKLFF.